The 32 T cell receptor beta chains reported below all come from one sample, sequenced in a study of identical twins. MiXCR was run by TCRdb on the 5' RACE reads, yielding one entry per CDR3 protein. Seen here are some 730,000 distinct CDR3 sequences, about 20% observed once, and the top ten hold 10% to 15%. The sample was also linked to a second study, of T cells expressing NK-cell markers.

Sequencing was performed on PBMCs. These receptors were obtained from a young woman in good health.

This clonotype was counted between two and nine times. The chain combines TRBV21-1 with TRBJ2-5; the table's TRBD2 call for D was not verified on the DNA. TRBV21-1 is annotated as a pseudogene. The CDR3 loop spans 15 amino acids. CDR3: CASSRSGRAGETQYF. For the CDR3, the DNA is TGTGCCAGCAGCCGAAGCGGGAGGGCCGGGGAGACCCAGTACTTC.

This clonotype was detected a few times. J is TRBJ1-5 and V is TRBV7-9; no reliable D call. From germline, CDR1 is SEHNR and CDR2 FQNEAQ (reference sequence). Trimming stripped 1 base from V and 2 bases from J, with 6 bases between. The CDR3 consists of 14 residues. CDR3 DNA: TGTGCCAGCAGCTTAGAGTCGGGCAATCAGCCCCAGCATTTT. Translation: CASSLESGNQPQHF.

V gene TRBV11-2 combines with J gene TRBJ2-3, with 13 bases matching TRBD2. CDR3 size: 17 residues. Germline CDR1 reads SGHAT; CDR2 reads FQNNGV. Trimming took 0 bases from V and 6 from J; bases not matched to a gene: 6. CDR3 sequence (DNA): TGTGCCAGCAGCTTAGACCGACTAGCGGGAGGAGCGGATACGCAGTATTTT. This sequence encodes CASSLDRLAGGADTQYF.

This clonotype was seen only a few times. This chain connects TRBV6-5 to TRBJ2-7; D unclear. V lost 4 bases and J lost 4, with 14 bases in between. Germline V CDR1 and CDR2: MNHEY, SVGAGI. The CDR3 sequence is 14 residues long. The DNA of the CDR3 is TGTGCCAGCAGTTCCCTTTCTCTGGGGTACGAGCAGTACTTC. It codes for CASSSLSLGYEQYF.

V gene TRBV6-5 combines with J gene TRBJ2-6, with a weak D call TRBD1 (5 bases). The V and J ends lost 6 bases and 0 bases respectively, with 12 bases between them. The CDR3 extends over 16 amino acids. Germline V gives CDR1 MNHEY, CDR2 SVGAGI. Here the CDR3 reads CASSYRTSSGANVLTF. The CDR3 bases are TGTGCCAGCAGCTACAGGACCAGCTCTGGGGCCAACGTCCTGACTTTC.

This clonotype has just a few counts. This chain joins TRBV24-1 and TRBJ2-2, with 9 bases aligning to TRBD1. The junction had 5 bases not matched to a gene; V was cut back by 7 bases and J by 0 bases. CDR3 length: 16 residues. Germline-derived CDR1 and CDR2 are KGHDR and SFDVKD. The CDR3 protein is CATSAGQGSNTGELFF. The DNA of the CDR3 is TGTGCCACCAGCGCTGGACAGGGGTCGAACACCGGGGAGCTGTTTTTT.

This clonotype has more than one count but fewer than ten. A much larger clone differs by one base, so this may be a read error. The chain employs TRBV7-9 and TRBJ2-1; D is ambiguous. Trimming shortened V by 2 bases and J by 9 bases, and 5 bases separated the two germline ends. The CDR3 totals 11 residues. Germline V gene data show CDR1 as SEHNR and CDR2 as FQNEAQ (reference sequence). The CDR3 loop is CASSLKGEQFF. The DNA for the CDR3 is TGTGCCAGCAGCTTAAAGGGTGAGCAGTTCTTC.

Written as DNA, the CDR3 is TGCGCCAGCAGCCCTACAGTGAATTCACCCCTCCACTTT. This encodes CASSPTVNSPLHF. The chain carries TRBV5-1 and TRBJ1-6; D is uncertain. The germline V gene encodes CDR1 SGHRS and CDR2 YFSETQ. The CDR3 consists of 13 residues. Trimming removed 4 bases at V and 7 bases at J, with 9 bases between.

This rearrangement joins TRBV2 to TRBJ2-5; tentatively, D is TRBD1 (5 bases). The CDR3 contains 13 residues. Germline CDR1 and CDR2: SNHLY and FYNNEI. Trimming stripped 6 bases from V and 6 bases from J, with 14 bases between. The CDR3 DNA sequence: TGTGCCAGCAGCGACAGTGAGCTCCAGACCCAGTACTTC. Translation gives CASSDSELQTQYF.

The gene calls are TRBV5-1 and TRBJ2-3; 12 nucleotides align to TRBD2. Trimming at V came to 5 bases and at J to 1 base, leaving 8 bases not matched to a gene. Germline-derived CDR1 and CDR2 are SGHRS and YFSETQ. This CDR3 is built from 17 residues. The CDR3 loop is CASRRTSGTQGTDTQYF. In DNA, the CDR3 is TGCGCCAGCAGAAGGACTAGCGGGACCCAAGGCACAGATACGCAGTATTTT.

V gene TRBV27 combines with J gene TRBJ2-3, with D unresolved. This CDR3 has 12 residues. The V gene's germline CDR1 is MNHEY and CDR2 SMNVEV (reference sequence). Trimming pared 7 bases from V and 5 bases from J, leaving 10 bases between. The CDR3 DNA reads as TGTGCCAGCACCCAACCGGGAGATACGCAGTATTTT. Encoded protein: CASTQPGDTQYF.

The V gene is TRBV29-1, the J gene TRBJ2-1, with 7 bases fitting TRBD2. Germline V lookup: CDR1 SQVTM, CDR2 ANQGSEA. The length of the CDR3 is 14 residues. Losses at the gene ends were 1 base for V and 7 bases for J; bases not matched to a gene: 7. CDR3 residues: CSVEAGGAGNEQFF. CDR3 sequence (DNA): TGCAGCGTTGAAGCCGGGGGAGCGGGAAATGAGCAGTTCTTC.

In its sample, this clonotype was seen a few times. The CDR3: CASSIGPTNYEQYF. The CDR3 DNA follows: TGTGCCAGCAGCATCGGACCAACTAACTACGAGCAGTACTTC. V usage is TRBV7-2 and J usage is TRBJ2-7, with unresolved D. V shed 5 bases and J shed 3 bases, with 14 bases lying between them. The V gene's germline CDR1 is SGHTA and CDR2 FQGNSA. The CDR3 consists of 14 residues.

This clonotype has a handful of counts. This chain joins TRBV6-5 and TRBJ1-1; a weak D match, TRBD1 (6 bases). The CDR3 consists of 13 residues. Germline CDR1 reads MNHEY; CDR2 reads SVGAGI. The V gene lost 2 bases and the J gene lost 3 bases, with 7 bases spanning the gap. CDR3 DNA sequence: TGTGCCAGCAGTTACGAGGGGGACACTGAAGCTTTCTTT. Encoded protein: CASSYEGDTEAFF.

This clonotype appeared a few times. The J gene is TRBJ2-5, the V gene TRBV20-1; D call uncertain. CDR1 DFQATT and CDR2 SNEGSKA come from the germline V gene (reference sequence). The CDR3 spans 14 residues. Trimming removed 5 bases from V and 0 bases from J, with 13 bases in between. CDR3 in DNA: TGCAGTGCTGGGTTACACGGACACCAAGAGACCCAGTACTTC. It encodes CSAGLHGHQETQYF.

This clonotype was seen only a few times. DNA of the CDR3: TGTGCCACCTTGGGGACGCTCTCCAATGAGCAGTTCTTC. This translates into CATLGTLSNEQFF. The V and J genes are TRBV6-2 or TRBV6-3 and TRBJ2-1; possibly TRBD1 or TRBD2 for D (5 bases each). The germline gives CDR1 MNHEY, CDR2 SVGEGT. The CDR3 is made up of 13 amino acids. Trimming took off 10 bases at V and 6 bases at J, with 16 bases between the two ends.

The DNA of the CDR3 is TGCAGTGCTAGAGAGGTAGCGGGCGCAGATACGCAGTATTTT. Protein product: CSAREVAGADTQYF. The rearrangement links TRBV20-1 to TRBJ2-3; 7 nucleotides match TRBD2. The CDR3 spans 14 residues. The V segment lost 0 bases and the J segment 4 bases; nucleotides outside the gene matches: 4. The germline V gene encodes CDR1 DFQATT and CDR2 SNEGSKA (reference sequence).

This clonotype was counted between two and nine times. The J gene is TRBJ2-1, the V gene TRBV7-9; D possibly corresponds to TRBD2 (5 bases). Germline V gives CDR1 SEHNR, CDR2 FQNEAQ (reference sequence). Trimming pared 1 base from V and 9 bases from J, leaving 16 bases between. The CDR3 contains 15 residues. The CDR3 here is CASSLVFVTAGEQFF. CDR3 bases: TGTGCCAGCAGCTTAGTATTCGTCACGGCGGGTGAGCAGTTCTTC.

There are a few counts of this clonotype. A read error may be the cause here, since a much bigger clone is one base away. This sequence joins TRBV6-1 and TRBJ1-1; D ambiguous. Germline assignment: CDR1 MNHNS and CDR2 SASEGT. With 8 bases removed from V and 1 base from J, the gap between germline ends came to 5 bases. CDR3 size: 11 residues. The CDR3 loop reads CASERNTEAFF. The CDR3 nucleotides read TGTGCCAGCGAACGGAACACTGAAGCTTTCTTT.

This clonotype has only a few counts. The chain couples TRBV11-2 to TRBJ2-1; 11 bases fit TRBD2. V gave up 1 base and J gave up 6 bases; unmatched junction bases: 5. Per germline, CDR1 SGHAT and CDR2 FQNNGV. CDR3 size: 16 residues. For the CDR3, the DNA is TGTGCCAGCAGCTTAGTAGGGACTAGCGGAGGCAATGAGCAGTTCTTC. Translating it yields CASSLVGTSGGNEQFF.

The genes are TRBV12-3 or TRBV12-4 and TRBJ2-5; TRBD2 aligns across 7 bases. The CDR3 is 13 residues long. V lost 7 bases to trimming and J lost 5 bases; unmatched junction nucleotides: 7. For the CDR3, the DNA is TGTGCCAGCACCCCGACTAGCCTTGAGACCCAGTACTTC. Translation: CASTPTSLETQYF.

V gene TRBV7-6 combines with J gene TRBJ2-1; D might be TRBD1 (6 bases). The V gene lost 1 base and the J gene lost 4 bases, with 17 bases spanning the gap. CDR1 is SGHVS and CDR2 is FNYEAQ in the germline V gene. This CDR3 has 17 residues. Written as DNA, the CDR3 is TGTGCCAGCAGCTTAGGTCCCAGGGGATGGGGGTACAATGAGCAGTTCTTC. Amino acids: CASSLGPRGWGYNEQFF.

This chain joins TRBV18 and TRBJ2-3, with 7 bases identical to TRBD1. Per the germline V gene, CDR1 is KGHSH and CDR2 is LQKENI. CDR3 size: 14 residues. V was clipped by 5 bases and J by 4 bases; unmatched bases: 6. This CDR3 is CASSTWDSSDTQYF. The CDR3 region has the DNA TGTGCCAGCTCAACCTGGGACAGTTCAGATACGCAGTATTTT.

This clonotype was seen a handful of times. The CDR3 spells CASSFSPVRFESYEQYF. In DNA, the CDR3 is TGTGCCAGCAGCTTCAGTCCGGTAAGGTTTGAGTCCTACGAGCAGTACTTC. V is TRBV7-7 and J is TRBJ2-7; no definite D call. This CDR3 has 17 residues. With 3 bases removed from V and 1 base from J, the gap between germline ends came to 19 bases. CDR1 and CDR2 from the germline V gene are SSHAT and FNYEAQ (reference sequence).

The chain employs TRBV3-1 and TRBJ2-5, with TRBD2 matching 9 bases. This CDR3 has 15 amino acids. Germline CDR1 is LGHDT and CDR2 is YNNKEL (reference sequence). Trimming removed 3 bases from V and 7 bases from J; junction bases left unmatched: 9. CDR3 nucleotides: TGTGCCAGCAGCCACCCCAGCGGGGGGTTTGGGACCCAGTACTTC. This gives the protein CASSHPSGGFGTQYF.

The chain uses TRBV11-1 and TRBJ2-2; 7 nucleotides match TRBD1. Germline V gene data show CDR1 as SGHAT and CDR2 as FQDESV (reference sequence). The CDR3 is made up of 15 amino acids. V gave up 7 bases and J gave up 3 bases; unmatched junction bases: 8. The CDR3 loop reads CASTPGQLYTGELFF. CDR3 DNA sequence: TGTGCCAGCACGCCGGGACAGCTTTACACCGGGGAGCTGTTTTTT.

The gene calls are TRBV29-1 and TRBJ2-5, with 11 bases lining up with TRBD2. The CDR3 covers 12 residues. The V and J ends lost 7 bases and 8 bases, in that order; junction bases with no gene match: 6. CDR1 and CDR2 from the germline V gene are SQVTM and ANQGSEA. This chain's CDR3 is CSETSGENTQYF. The CDR3 DNA sequence: TGCAGCGAGACTAGCGGGGAAAACACCCAGTACTTC.

The genes are TRBV5-1 and TRBJ2-3; the D gene is possibly TRBD2 (7 bases). Germline V gives CDR1 SGHRS, CDR2 YFSETQ. This CDR3 comprises 15 residues. Trimming left V 4 bases short and J 4 bases short, with 16 bases between. DNA for the CDR3: TGCGCCAGCAGCAGTGCGGGGGCCCTTGCAGATACGCAGTATTTT. Protein sequence: CASSSAGALADTQYF.

The chain carries TRBV12-3 or TRBV12-4 and TRBJ2-1; maybe TRBD1 (5 bases). CDR3 size: 15 residues. The V end lost 3 bases, the J end lost 6 bases, and 15 bases lay between the germline ends. In DNA form, the CDR3 reads TGTGCCAGCAGTTTTTTCCAGGGTTGGTCCAATGAGCAGTTCTTC. Protein: CASSFFQGWSNEQFF.

The chain combines TRBV29-1 with TRBJ2-7; maybe TRBD1 (5 bases). The V gene's germline CDR1 is SQVTM and CDR2 ANQGSEA. Trimming stripped 0 bases from V and 3 bases from J, with 9 bases between. The length of the CDR3 is 13 residues. This chain's CDR3 is CSVEDRQSYEQYF. CDR3 sequence (DNA): TGCAGCGTTGAAGATCGACAGAGCTACGAGCAGTACTTC.

This clonotype was found a few times. The gene calls are TRBV5-1 and TRBJ2-1; 9 nucleotides match TRBD1. Germline CDR1 and CDR2: SGHRS and YFSETQ. This CDR3 is built from 15 residues. V was pared by 4 bases and J by 9 bases, with 11 bases of the junction left unmatched. The CDR3 loop is CASSPGQGRAVEQFF. The DNA of the CDR3 is TGCGCCAGCAGCCCTGGACAGGGGCGGGCAGTTGAGCAGTTCTTC.

The V gene is TRBV20-1, the J gene TRBJ1-1; D is unclear. Germline V gives CDR1 DFQATT, CDR2 SNEGSKA (reference sequence). Trimming took 8 bases from V and 5 from J, leaving 9 bases between them. The CDR3 has 10 amino acids. CDR3 DNA: TGCAGTCCCCGGAGGACTGAAGCTTTCTTT. It codes for CSPRRTEAFF.